This TCR beta chain was retrieved from a study of vaccination and CD4 T cells after COVID-19. Study as a whole: In the convalescent group, nasal swab PCR was SARS-CoV-2 positive; some 10 cases were mild and one severe. The authors exposed cells to overlapping spike peptides derived from SARS-CoV-2, HCoV-NL63, HCoV-OC43 and HCoV-229E.

This sample's treatment: roughly ten-day PBMC culture with coronavirus spike peptide pools or control peptides (ViraFEST assay). The table lists this clonotype with a count of one. Antigen unknown. The Oncomine TCR Beta short-read assay was applied to DNA of cultured CD4+ T cells. TCRdb reanalysed the PCR reads using MiXCR and keeps one entry per CDR3 protein. The data show 7,000 to 9,500 distinct CDR3 sequences, 60% seen once. CDR1 and CDR2 (germline): DFQATT, SNEGSKA (reference sequence). The CDR3 is 14 residues long. The ends lost 3 bases at V and 4 bases at J; junction bases unmatched: 3. The chain carries TRBV20-1 and TRBJ2-1, with TRBD1 matching 10 bases. The starting material was cultured CD4+ T cells from blood, obtained after SARS-CoV-2 vaccination. This clonotype was sampled from a human donor with COVID-19. CDR3 sequence reads: CSASSGQGYNEQFF. As DNA, the CDR3 is TGCAGTGCTAGTTCGGGACAGGGGTACAATGAGCAGTTCTTC.